The subject of this entry is one TCR beta chain. Its recognized antigen is unknown. No base-level quality is on record; no much larger clone is a single base apart. The donors were healthy, HIV-negative adults who had no recently reported acute infections or vaccinations. Every donor was a Caucasian adult living in Nashville, Tennessee, USA. Magnetic negative selection was used to enrich CD4+ T cells, after which naive cells were positively selected on CD45RA and the negative fraction became the memory subset. Blood was obtained by leukapheresis, after which PBMCs were separated by Ficoll-Histopaque density gradient centrifugation and cryopreserved in liquid nitrogen vapor phase. Purity and quantity of every magnetically sorted T cell population were checked by analytical flow cytometry. Genomic DNA was isolated from each sorted fraction and quantified by UV absorbance on a Nanodrop 2000c. This specimen belongs to a study of shared clonotypes between healthy human individuals (dated by TCRdb to about 2020). For the study in its entirety: Two women and a few men aged 18 to 49 years were included in the cohort. Each donor's leukapheresis produced roughly between roughly 0.85 and 10 billion PBMCs. To estimate repertoire size and how much clonotypes are shared between individuals, the study performed deep sequencing of blood TCR repertoires from a handful of healthy adults. For each donor, CD4 naive and CD4 memory were each given three plates, CD8 naive was given two plates, and CD8 memory was given one plate. To increase sequencing depth and limit assay-specific biases, different laboratories used diverse techniques to prepare libraries and sequence TCR repertoires. Results and caveats for the whole study, not just this receptor: Clonotypes shared by all four sorted-subset donors showed higher generation probabilities than non-shared clonotypes. When several donors were compared, the shared fraction of clonotypes was about 5% for naive CD4, less than 4% for naive CD8, roughly 2.5% for memory CD4, and less than 0.5% for memory CD8. Based on pairwise subsampling, the degree of clonotype sharing among donors was expected to be affected by sequencing depth. Incomplete sequencing was indicated by rarefaction of sorted-subset datasets, despite the large sequencing depth. Only blood was sampled, and tissue TCR repertoires likely differ from those in blood. Naive subsets generally had larger estimated clonotype richness than memory subsets. Because the study included only a small number of donors, the genetic and exposure-history diversity represented was limited.

Using the deep immunoSEQ assay, TCR CDR3 regions were amplified from genomic DNA by multiplex PCR. Genomic DNA extracted from each cell subset was distributed evenly over all wells of several immunoSEQ 96-well plates, and each plate served as one replicate. For sorted subsets, each replicate PCR was loaded with roughly 0.2 ug genomic DNA, equivalent to some 31,000 T cell genomes. The purified libraries were quantified using a Qubit 3.0 fluorometer, sized with a Bioanalyzer 2100, and then quantified again using the KAPA Library Quantification kit. Every immunoSEQ 96-well plate was sequenced on a dedicated single-read 150-cycle Illumina NextSeq 550 flow cell. The study's processing was this. Because the immunoSEQ output held only junctional sequences and lacked quality scores, the filtering could not match the filtering applied to full-length reads. Sequences were annotated with PyIR, a Python wrapper for IgBLAST v1.9, using IMGT germline references to assign V/J genes and CDR3. Any read was removed if the V/J assignment was weak (E-value above 1e-6), the CDR3 was missing, or the read contained stop codons, out-of-frame junctions, or ambiguous translated residues. V3J clonotypes were defined as sequences sharing the same inferred V gene, J gene, and CDR3 amino acid sequence. The percentage overlap between two repertoires was calculated by dividing the number of shared unique clonotypes by the size of the smaller repertoire. Three approaches were used to assess repertoire richness: RTK rarefaction, the Chao1 estimator, and Recon v2.1 estimates of unobserved clonotypes. Generation probabilities for all TCRbeta clonotypes obtained by the gDNA method from several donors were computed using OLGA. This immuneACCESS table, as held by TCRdb, lists in-frame sequences with V and J called but not all clones. Of the missing ones, under half trace to an unresolved V gene in checked studies; the others have no known cause. That table supplies the V and J calls and clone size; D and trimming were determined from the DNA. The sample records fewer than 2.5 million clones, roughly 93% of which are singletons. 0.36% of the sample goes to the ten largest clones.

Sequenced sample: naive CD4+ T cells from PBMCs. Reading the label with the study, this specimen's cell subset or site is: CD45RA+ positively selected. This TCR was recovered from a man aged 18 to 30 in good health. Some clones in this sample may be carry-over from other donors' samples.

In nucleotides, the sequence is TGTGCCAGCAGTTACGTGGCGGGAAGCAAGAATGAGCAGTTCTTC. It translates to CASSYVAGSKNEQFF. The sequence links TRBV6-5 to TRBJ2-1; a weak D assignment points to TRBD2 (6 bases agree). For CDR1 and CDR2, the germline V gene lists MNHEY and SVGAGI. Cut back by 2 bases and 7 bases, the V and J ends lie 15 bases apart. The CDR3 has 15 amino acids, counting the end cysteine and phenylalanine. Just the 45-base CDR3 DNA is kept, in frame starting at base 1.